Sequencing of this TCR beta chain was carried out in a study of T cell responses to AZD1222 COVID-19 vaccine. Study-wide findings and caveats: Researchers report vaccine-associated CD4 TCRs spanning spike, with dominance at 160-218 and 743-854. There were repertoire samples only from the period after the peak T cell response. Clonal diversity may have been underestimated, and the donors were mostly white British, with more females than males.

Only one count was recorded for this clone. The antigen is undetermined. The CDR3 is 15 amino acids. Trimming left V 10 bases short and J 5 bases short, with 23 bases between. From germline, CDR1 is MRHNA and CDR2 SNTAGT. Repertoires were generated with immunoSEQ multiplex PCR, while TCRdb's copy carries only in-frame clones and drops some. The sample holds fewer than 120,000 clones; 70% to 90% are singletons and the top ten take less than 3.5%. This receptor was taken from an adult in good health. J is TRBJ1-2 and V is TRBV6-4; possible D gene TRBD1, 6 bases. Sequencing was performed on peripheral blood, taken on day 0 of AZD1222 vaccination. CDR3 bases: TGTGCCACCCGGGGGGGCAGCGTTATAGTGTATGGCTACACCTTC. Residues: CATRGGSVIVYGYTF.